This is a list of T cell receptor beta chains from one sample in a study of T cell responses to AZD1222 COVID-19 vaccine. Method: immunoSEQ multiplex PCR; TCRdb's copy keeps in-frame clones and lacks some. Altogether 120,000 or so clones are present, 70% to 90% being singletons, with the ten largest covering around 1.5%. Specimen: peripheral blood, collected on day 0 of AZD1222 vaccination. The source of these receptors is an adult in good health. Each CDR3 is given with its conserved first and last residue. The order of the fields is J gene, V gene, clone size, D gene, CDR3 DNA, CDR3 protein. The D gene is left open where the match is weak. The listing skips clone size in some rows; elsewhere it reads once, few, many or a size class.

TRBJ2-1 TRBV5-6 NA NA TGTGCCAGCAGCTTGGTGTTTCGTGGGAGGTACAATGAGCAGTTCTTC CASSLVFRGRYNEQFF
TRBJ2-7 TRBV7-6 once TRBD1 TGTGCCAGCAGCTTAGGACAGGGCTCAAACTTC CASSLGQGSNF
TRBJ1-1 TRBV13 NA TRBD1 TGTGCCAGCAGCACCGACAGGGGGCGAAGAATGAACACTGAAGCTTTCTTT CASSTDRGRRMNTEAFF
TRBJ2-7 TRBV5-4 NA NA TGTGCCAGCTCGGAAGCAGGGATATACGAGCAGTACTTC CASSEAGIYEQYF
TRBJ2-1 TRBV5-6 NA NA TGTGCCAGCAGCTTGGATCCTAGCGAATACAATGAGCAGTTCTTC CASSLDPSEYNEQFF
TRBJ2-1 TRBV3-1/TRBV3-2 NA TRBD2 TGTGCCAGCAGCCAAGCGAACGGGAGGGGGGGTAATGAGCAGTTCTTC CASSQANGRGGNEQFF
TRBJ2-3 TRBV7-9 NA NA TGTGCCAGCAGCTCTCGCTCTCCAGATACGCAGTATTTT CASSSRSPDTQYF
TRBJ2-4 TRBV29-1 NA NA TGCAGCGTTGCGCTGGGGAACCCTTTAGCCAAAAACATTCAGTACTTC CSVALGNPLAKNIQYF
TRBJ2-3 TRBV3-1/TRBV3-2 NA NA TGTGCCAGCAGCCAAGTAGGGACCATACCAGATACGCAGTATTTT CASSQVGTIPDTQYF
TRBJ2-1 TRBV29-1 once NA TGCAGCGTCGGAAATCGACTAGTAGCTGAGCAGTTCTTC CSVGNRLVAEQFF
TRBJ1-2 TRBV5-4 NA TRBD1 TGTGCCAGCAGCTCCGGACAGGGGGGCTATGGCTACACCTTC CASSSGQGGYGYTF
TRBJ1-1 TRBV29-1 NA NA TGCAGCGGGATGTGGGGCGCGGGGACTGAAGCTTTCTTT CSGMWGAGTEAFF
TRBJ1-2 TRBV12-2 NA NA TGTGCAAGTCGCTTAGCTGGGACAGGGGGCTGTGGCTACACCTTC CASRLAGTGGCGYTF
TRBJ1-5 TRBV7-9 NA NA TGTGCCAGCAGCTTAGTTAGCGGGCAAGCGCATCAGCCCCAGCATTTT CASSLVSGQAHQPQHF
TRBJ1-5 TRBV18 NA NA TGTGCCAGCTCACTTTTTCCAGCGAGGGATAGCAATCAGCCCCAGCATTTT CASSLFPARDSNQPQHF
TRBJ1-2 TRBV6-1 NA TRBD1 TGTGCCAGCAGTGAACTTCTACTCTGGACAGGGGGTCCCGGCTACACCTTC CASSELLLWTGGPGYTF
TRBJ1-1 TRBV5-1 NA NA TGCGCCAGCAGCTTGGAGGTCTCAGGGACCACTGAAGCTTTCTTT CASSLEVSGTTEAFF
TRBJ1-1 TRBV7-9 NA NA TGTGCCAGCAGCCATTCGGACACTGAAGCTTTCTTT CASSHSDTEAFF
TRBJ2-7 TRBV7-9 few NA TGTGCCAGCAGCTTAGGGGGCCTAACGGACGAGCAGTACTTC CASSLGGLTDEQYF
TRBJ2-7 TRBV19 NA TRBD2 TGTGCCAGTAGTACCGGGACTAGGCCCTCCTACGAGCAGTACTTC CASSTGTRPSYEQYF
TRBJ2-7 TRBV4-1 NA NA TGCGCCAGCAGCCAAGTCCGGGGATACGAGCAGTACTTC CASSQVRGYEQYF
TRBJ2-6 TRBV30 NA NA TGTGCCTGGTCACAGGGATCTGGGGCCAACGTCCTGACTTTC CAWSQGSGANVLTF
TRBJ2-7 TRBV29-1 NA NA TGCAGCGGTTCTCGGGACAATATAATCGAGCAGTACTTC CSGSRDNIIEQYF
TRBJ2-1 TRBV29-1 NA TRBD2 TGCAGCGTTGATGTAACGGGAGGGCCTAGTGAGCAGTTCTTC CSVDVTGGPSEQFF
TRBJ2-7 TRBV3-1/TRBV3-2 NA TRBD2 TGTGCCAGCAGCCAAGGGACTAGCGAGGCCTACGAGCAGTACTTC CASSQGTSEAYEQYF
TRBJ2-5 TRBV19 NA NA TGTGCCAGTAGTATAGGAGGAGGCGGAGAGACCCAGTACTTC CASSIGGGGETQYF
TRBJ1-2 TRBV5-4 NA TRBD1 TGTGCCAGCAGCTACCGGGACAGTAATGGCTACACCTTC CASSYRDSNGYTF
TRBJ1-1 TRBV7-2 once TRBD1 TGTGCCAGCAGCCGCCAGGGGGCTGAAGCTTTCTTT CASSRQGAEAFF
TRBJ1-5 TRBV28 once TRBD1 TGTGCCATCCGCTGGGGACAGTATAGCAATCAGCCCCAGCATTTT CAIRWGQYSNQPQHF
TRBJ2-3 TRBV9 NA NA TGTGCCAGCAGCGGAGACTTATATACGCAGTATTTT CASSGDLYTQYF
TRBJ1-2 TRBV11-2 NA NA TGTGCCAGCAGCACCTGGCAGCTTAGTACCTATGGCTACACCTTC CASSTWQLSTYGYTF
TRBJ2-1 TRBV13 NA TRBD1 TGTGCCAGCAGCCTCGGACAGGGGGCTTTCAATGAGCAGTTCTTC CASSLGQGAFNEQFF
TRBJ2-2 TRBV6-2/TRBV6-3 NA NA TGTGCCAGCAGTTACACACCTACTAACACCGGGGAGCTGTTTTTT CASSYTPTNTGELFF
TRBJ2-7 TRBV5-1 NA TRBD1 TGCGCCAGCAGCTTGGATGGACAGGGGAGTCGGGAGCAGTACTTC CASSLDGQGSREQYF
TRBJ2-5 TRBV24-1 NA TRBD2 TGTGCCACTGCGCGGGGGATTGTGGGGGAGACCCAGTACTTC CATARGIVGETQYF
TRBJ2-2 TRBV19 NA NA TGTGCCAGTAGTATGGAGTGGAAAGGGGGATTAGCCGGGGAGCTGTTTTTT CASSMEWKGGLAGELFF